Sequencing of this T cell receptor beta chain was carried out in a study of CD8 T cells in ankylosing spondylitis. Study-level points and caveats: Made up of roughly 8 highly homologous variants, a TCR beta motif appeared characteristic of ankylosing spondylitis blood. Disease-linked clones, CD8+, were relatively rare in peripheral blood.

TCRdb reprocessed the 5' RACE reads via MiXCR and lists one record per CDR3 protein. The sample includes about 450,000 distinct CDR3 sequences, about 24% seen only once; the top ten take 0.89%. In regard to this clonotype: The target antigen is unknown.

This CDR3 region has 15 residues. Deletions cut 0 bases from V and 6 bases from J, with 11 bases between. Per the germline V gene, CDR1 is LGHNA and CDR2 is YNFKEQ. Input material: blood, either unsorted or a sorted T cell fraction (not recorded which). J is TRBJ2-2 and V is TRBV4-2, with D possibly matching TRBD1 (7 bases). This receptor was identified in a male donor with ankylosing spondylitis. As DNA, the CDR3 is TGTGCCAGCAGCCAAGACAGGGGGGCGGCCGGGGAGCTGTTTTTT. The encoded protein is CASSQDRGAAGELFF.